These 13 T cell receptor beta chains came from one sample sequenced in a study of T cells after yellow fever vaccination. In TCRdb, the 5' RACE reads were re-called with MiXCR into one record per CDR3 protein. The table has 90,000 to 150,000 distinct CDR3 sequences, about 7% seen once. Specimen: CD4+ T cells sorted from PBMCs, collected around 45 days after the first yellow fever vaccination. The receptors derive from a man aged 18 to 30 who received the YFV17D yellow fever vaccine.

There are many counts of this clonotype. This chain connects TRBV20-1 to TRBJ1-5, with D possibly TRBD1 on 5 matching bases. The CDR3 loop spans 12 amino acids. V lost 3 bases to trimming and J lost 11 bases, with 14 bases between them. The V gene's germline CDR1 is DFQATT and CDR2 SNEGSKA (reference sequence). The CDR3 sequence: CSASMTEEAQHF. The CDR3 DNA reads as TGCAGTGCTAGTATGACAGAGGAGGCCCAGCATTTT.

The gene calls are TRBV23-1 and TRBJ2-7; D might be TRBD2 (6 bases). TRBV23-1 is treated as an ORF (open reading frame) with a function not yet certain. This CDR3 is 19 amino acids long. Between the trimmed V and J ends, which lost 0 bases and 5 bases, there was a span of 26 bases. CDR3 amino acids: CASSQSRESLRWEVNEQYV. CDR3 nucleotides: TGCGCCAGCAGTCAATCACGGGAGTCCCTCCGTTGGGAGGTGAACGAGCAGTACGTC.

Only a few counts were recorded for this clonotype. This chain uses TRBV29-1 with TRBJ1-2; D is unclear. The germline V and J ends were trimmed by 7 bases and 1 base, with 13 bases remaining between them. The CDR3 loop spans 13 amino acids. Germline V gene data show CDR1 as SQVTM and CDR2 as ANQGSEA. CDR3 in amino acids: CSASDGRNYGYTF. In DNA, the CDR3 is TGCAGCGCCTCGGACGGACGTAACTATGGCTACACCTTC.

At least ten counts were recorded for this clonotype. CDR3 residues: CASSSQGQGYNSPLHF. As DNA, the CDR3 is TGTGCCAGCAGCTCCCAGGGACAGGGGTATAATTCACCCCTCCACTTT. The chain uses TRBV7-2 and TRBJ1-6; TRBD1 matches at 10 bases. The germline gives CDR1 SGHTA, CDR2 FQGNSA. This CDR3 spans 16 amino acids. The ends lost 4 bases at V and 4 bases at J; junction bases unmatched: 4.

Concerning this clonotype: This may come from a read error, since a much larger clone is one base off. This chain links TRBV4-1 with TRBJ2-7, with D perhaps matching TRBD2 (5 bases). V shed 2 bases and J shed 6 bases, with 14 bases lying between them. The CDR3 consists of 14 residues. Germline-derived CDR1 and CDR2 are MGHRA and YSYEKL. CDR3 sequence reads: CASSQPSREAEQYV. The CDR3 DNA is TGCGCCAGCAGCCAACCGAGCCGGGAAGCCGAGCAGTACGTC.

This clonotype has ten or more counts. The rearrangement joins TRBV20-1 to TRBJ2-2; possible D gene TRBD1, 7 bases. Germline loops: CDR1 DFQATT, CDR2 SNEGSKA (reference sequence). Deletions cut 7 bases from V and 7 bases from J, with 13 bases between. CDR3 length equals 12 residues. The CDR3 spells CSVQGEVGELFF. The CDR3 DNA follows: TGCAGTGTCCAGGGGGAGGTCGGGGAGCTGTTTTTT.

This clonotype was observed at least ten times. The chain combines TRBV18 with TRBJ1-1, with 8 bases fitting TRBD1. With 3 bases clipped from V and 7 bases from J, the junction kept 10 bases outside the gene matches. Germline values: CDR1 KGHSH, CDR2 LQKENI. This CDR3 comprises 15 residues. CDR3 in amino acids: CASSPGTGRQLEAFF. Written as DNA, the CDR3 is TGTGCCAGCTCACCCGGGACAGGAAGGCAACTTGAAGCTTTCTTT.

Concerning this clonotype itself: One base away lies a much larger clone, so this may be a sequencing read error. V and J are TRBV6-2 or TRBV6-3 and TRBJ1-5; no clear D gene. There are 14 residues in the CDR3. From germline, CDR1 is MNHEY and CDR2 SVGEGT. V lost 6 bases, J lost 6 bases, and 15 bases lay in between. DNA of the CDR3: TGTGCCAGCAGAGATCAGGCGTTCATTCAGCCCCAGCATTTT. Amino acids: CASRDQAFIQPQHF.

This clonotype was observed at least ten times. This rearrangement joins TRBV20-1 to TRBJ2-1; 10 nucleotides line up with TRBD2. Germline assignment: CDR1 DFQATT and CDR2 SNEGSKA (reference sequence). This CDR3 is built from 15 residues. The CDR3 sequence is CSSSGGASSYNEQFF. The CDR3 DNA follows: TGCAGCTCGAGCGGGGGGGCTAGTTCCTACAATGAGCAGTTCTTC.

A few counts support this clonotype. At one end the junction does not follow the germline gene, possibly because of a read error. The V gene is TRBV7-9, the J gene TRBJ1-2; no clear D. The CDR3 has 13 amino acids. Looked up from germline, CDR1 is SEHNR and CDR2 is FQNEAQ (reference sequence). In DNA form, the CDR3 reads TGTGCCAGCGCCGGCACCTCTAAATATGGCTACACCTTC. Translated: CASAGTSKYGYTF.

This clonotype has at least ten counts. The gene calls are TRBV21-1 and TRBJ1-3; the D call of TRBD1 is as the table states it, not checked on the DNA. TRBV21-1 is flagged as a pseudogene. The CDR3 has 14 amino acids. CDR3 nucleotide sequence: TGTGCCAGCATCCTCAGGGTTGGTGGAAACACCATATATTTT. This sequence encodes CASILRVGGNTIYF.

This clonotype was seen many times. The chain is built from TRBV7-9 and TRBJ1-2, with no clear D. The CDR3 runs to 15 residues. Deletions cut 1 base from V and 4 bases from J, with 13 bases between. Germline CDR1 SEHNR, CDR2 FQNEAQ (reference sequence). DNA for the CDR3: TGTGCCAGCAGCTTAGGGGTTTTGGTTGGCTATGGCTACACCTTC. Protein: CASSLGVLVGYGYTF.

This clonotype was detected ten times or more. The chain combines TRBV7-2 with TRBJ1-5; TRBD1 might be the D (5 bases). Trimming removed 7 bases from V and 6 bases from J, with 13 bases in between. The CDR3 totals 13 residues. The germline CDR1 and CDR2 sequences are SGHTA and FQGNSA. The CDR3 nucleotides are TGTGCCAGCACCCTGGGGGGTTCTCAGCCCCAGCATTTT. Protein sequence: CASTLGGSQPQHF.